The present TCR beta chain was sequenced within a study of response to subunit inactivated influenza vaccine. V shed 3 bases and J shed 0 bases, with 18 bases lying between them. CDR3 length: 18 amino acids. CDR1 and CDR2 (germline): SGHTA, FQGNSA. A single record per CDR3 protein comes from TCRdb applying MiXCR to the RT-PCR reads. The table records some 500,000 distinct CDR3 sequences, about 25% of them present only once. This clonotype was sampled from a man in his fifties or sixties who received an inactivated influenza vaccine. V usage is TRBV7-2 and J usage is TRBJ2-1; a weak D match, TRBD1 (6 bases). The input for sequencing was CD4+ T cells sorted from PBMCs, taken around 5 days after vaccination. The CDR3 sequence: CASSLATGGTHSYNEQFF. The CDR3 DNA reads TGTGCCAGCAGCTTGGCGACAGGCGGAACCCACTCCTACAATGAGCAGTTCTTC. Full variable domain (missing parts from reference TRBV7-2 and TRBJ2-1): GAGVSQSPSNKVTEKGKDVELRCDPISGHTALYWYRQSLGQGLEFLIYFQGNSAPDKSGLPSDRFSAERTGGSVSTLTIQRTQQEDSAVYLCASSLATGGTHSYNEQFFGPGTRLTVL.